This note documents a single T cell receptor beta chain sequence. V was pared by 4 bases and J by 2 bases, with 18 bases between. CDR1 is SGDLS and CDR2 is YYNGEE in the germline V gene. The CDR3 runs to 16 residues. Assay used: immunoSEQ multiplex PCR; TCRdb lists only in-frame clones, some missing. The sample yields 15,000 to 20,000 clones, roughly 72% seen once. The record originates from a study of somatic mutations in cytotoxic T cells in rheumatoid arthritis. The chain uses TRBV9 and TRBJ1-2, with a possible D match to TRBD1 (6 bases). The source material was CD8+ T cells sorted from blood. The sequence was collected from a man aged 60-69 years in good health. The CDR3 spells CASSIGTKGVNYGYTF. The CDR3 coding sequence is TGTGCCAGCAGCATTGGGACAAAGGGGGTGAACTATGGCTACACCTTC.